This TCR beta chain was sequenced during a study of vaccination effects on CD4 cells after COVID-19. Study-level results: Infection- and vaccine-induced clones contracted markedly late after vaccination. Researchers report that only 1 of 255 vaccine-induced clones in healthy vaccinees cross-reacted with common cold coronaviruses.

A few counts support this clone. Its antigen remains unidentified. CDR1 and CDR2 (germline): MNHEY, SMNVEV (reference sequence). The CDR3 is 13 amino acids. ViraFEST expansion of antigen-specific CD4+ T cells with viral peptide pools preceded sequencing. Investigators separated out CD4+ T cells once 10 days of culture had passed. Participants were given two doses of BNT162b2 or mRNA-1273 vaccine. Vaccine recipients, nucleocapsid antibody negative, had no prior SARS-CoV-2 infection. Produced via immunoSEQ multiplex PCR; TCRdb's table is partial and in-frame only. The table records under 40,000 clones, approximately 82% of them present only once.

The input for sequencing was CD4+ T cells from PBMCs cultured with HCoV-NL63 spike peptides, taken after COVID-19 vaccination. This sequence joins TRBV27 and TRBJ2-7; 9 bases match TRBD1. The receptor comes from a human donor who received a COVID-19 vaccine. Some clones in this sample may be carry-over from other donors' samples. The CDR3 is CASSPGDGTGKNV. CDR3 coding DNA: TGTGCCAGCAGTCCGGGGGACGGGACAGGGAAGAACGTC.